This T cell receptor beta chain was documented in a study of cytomegalovirus exposure and HLA in healthy donors. Study-level findings and limits: Later findings reportedly placed an Asian-associated ancestry cluster below the approximately 670-donor mean for N-insertions. Many donors carried some public TCRs, although rarity characterized most TCR sequences.

In the PCR, 60 Vbeta and 13 Jbeta primers were used. Method: immunoSEQ multiplex PCR; TCRdb's copy keeps in-frame clones and lacks some. The table has 85,000 to 130,000 clones, less than 80% seen once. Germline V gene lookup returns CDR1 MDHEN and CDR2 SYDVKM. The CDR3 has 16 residues. As for this clone: Its antigen is undetermined. Germline is not matched at one junction end, which may reflect a read error.

This sequence originates from a man between 60 and 75 years old in good health and CMV-seronegative. This rearrangement joins TRBV28 to TRBJ2-3; 8 bases are a match to TRBD1. The sequenced sample was PBMCs. This CDR3 reads CASITSPGGGTETQYF. DNA for the CDR3: TGTGCCAGCATCACCAGCCCAGGGGGCGGCACAGAAACGCAGTATTTT. The full variable domain, completed using reference TRBV28 and TRBJ2-3, is DVKVTQSSRYLVKRTGEKVFLECVQDMDHENMFWYRQDPGLGLRLIYFSYDVKMKEKGDIPEGYSVSREKKERFSLILESASTNQTSMYLCASITSPGGGTETQYFGPGTRLTVL.